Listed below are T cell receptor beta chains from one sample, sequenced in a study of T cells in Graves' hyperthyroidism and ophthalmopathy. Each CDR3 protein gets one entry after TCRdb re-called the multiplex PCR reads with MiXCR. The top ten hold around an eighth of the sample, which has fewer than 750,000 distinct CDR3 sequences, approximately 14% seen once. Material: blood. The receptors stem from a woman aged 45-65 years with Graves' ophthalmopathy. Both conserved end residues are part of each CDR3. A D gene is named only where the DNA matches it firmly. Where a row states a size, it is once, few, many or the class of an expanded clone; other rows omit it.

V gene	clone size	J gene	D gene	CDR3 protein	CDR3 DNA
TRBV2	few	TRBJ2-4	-	CASSEVRGPAKNIQYF	TGTGCCAGCAGTGAAGTAAGGGGCCCAGCCAAAAACATTCAGTACTTC
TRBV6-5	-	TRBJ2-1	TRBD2	CASSYPGLAGPGRTYNEQFF	TGTGCCAGCAGTTACCCGGGACTAGCGGGACCCGGGAGGACCTACAATGAGCAGTTCTTC
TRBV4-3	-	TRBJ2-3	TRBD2	CASSQWTSVDTQYF	TGCGCCAGCAGCCAATGGACTAGCGTCGATACGCAGTATTTT
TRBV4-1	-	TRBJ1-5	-	CASSQDELSRAMPQHF	TGCGCCAGCAGCCAAGACGAGTTGAGCCGGGCAATGCCCCAGCATTTT
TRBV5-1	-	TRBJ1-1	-	CASSSSGGATEAFF	TGCGCCAGCAGTTCCTCCGGCGGGGCCACTGAAGCTTTCTTT
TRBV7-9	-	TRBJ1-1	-	CASRPGSIENTEAFF	TGTGCCAGCAGACCAGGGTCCATAGAGAACACTGAAGCTTTCTTT
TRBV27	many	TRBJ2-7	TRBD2	CASKKIGLAGVRGSYEQYF	TGTGCCAGCAAAAAAATTGGACTAGCGGGAGTTCGGGGATCCTACGAGCAGTACTTC
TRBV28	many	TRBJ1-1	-	CASRFQSSPRITEAFF	TGTGCCAGCAGATTCCAATCATCCCCACGTATCACTGAAGCTTTCTTT
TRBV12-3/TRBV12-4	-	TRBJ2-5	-	CASGVIQETQYF	TGTGCCAGCGGTGTCATCCAAGAGACCCAGTACTTC
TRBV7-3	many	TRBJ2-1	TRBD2	CASSSGLVGEGNEQFF	TGTGCCAGCAGCTCTGGACTAGTGGGGGAGGGGAATGAGCAGTTCTTC
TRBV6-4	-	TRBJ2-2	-	CASRGLDGELFF	TGTGCCAGCAGGGGACTCGACGGGGAGCTGTTTTTT
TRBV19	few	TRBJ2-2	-	CASSIVQGGTGELFF	TGTGCCAGTAGTATAGTACAGGGCGGGACCGGGGAGCTGTTTTTT
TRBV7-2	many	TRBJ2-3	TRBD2	CASSSPPAGDTQYF	TGTGCCAGCAGCTCACCCCCAGCGGGGGATACGCAGTATTTT
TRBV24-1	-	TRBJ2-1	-	CATSRDESSYNEQFF	TGTGCCACCAGTCGGGACGAAAGCTCCTACAATGAGCAGTTCTTC
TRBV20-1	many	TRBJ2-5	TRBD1	CSARDPGTGQQETQYF	TGCAGTGCTAGAGATCCCGGGACAGGGCAACAAGAGACCCAGTACTTC
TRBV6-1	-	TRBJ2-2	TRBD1	CASSNRGAGELFF	TGTGCCAGCAGTAACAGGGGAGCCGGGGAGCTGTTTTTT
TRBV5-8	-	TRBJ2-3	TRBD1	CASSQDRGPDTQYF	TGTGCCAGCAGCCAAGACAGGGGCCCAGATACGCAGTATTTT
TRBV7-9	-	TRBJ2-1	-	CASSFGASDEQFF	TGTGCCAGCAGTTTCGGGGCATCGGATGAGCAGTTCTTC
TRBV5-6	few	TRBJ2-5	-	CASSLALEGAQGPQYF	TGTGCCAGCAGCTTGGCCTTGGAGGGGGCCCAGGGGCCCCAGTACTTC
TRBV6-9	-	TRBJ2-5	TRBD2	CASRKKGGTSGQETQYF	TGTGCCAGCAGAAAGAAGGGGGGGACTAGCGGACAAGAGACCCAGTACTTC
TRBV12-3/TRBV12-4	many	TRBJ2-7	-	CASSPKTSEGYEQYF	TGTGCCAGCAGTCCCAAAACCTCGGAAGGCTACGAGCAGTACTTC
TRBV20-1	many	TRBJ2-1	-	CSAQRGATNNEQFF	TGCAGTGCACAACGTGGGGCGACCAACAATGAGCAGTTCTTC
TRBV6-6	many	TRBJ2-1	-	CASSYEVGGSSSYNEQFF	TGTGCCAGCAGTTACGAGGTCGGCGGCTCCAGCTCCTACAATGAGCAGTTCTTC
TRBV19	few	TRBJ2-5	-	CASSSGWGYQETQYF	TGTGCCAGTAGTAGTGGGTGGGGATACCAAGAGACCCAGTACTTC
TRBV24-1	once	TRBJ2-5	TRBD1	CVTSALTGLQETQYF	TGTGTCACCAGTGCCCTGACAGGGTTGCAAGAGACCCAGTACTTC
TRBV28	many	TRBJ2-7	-	CASSHPRDPLWEQYF	TGTGCCAGCAGCCACCCCCGGGACCCTCTGTGGGAGCAGTACTTC
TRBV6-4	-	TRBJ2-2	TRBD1	CASSRDRRSGELFF	TGTGCCAGCAGCCGGGACAGGAGATCCGGGGAGCTGTTTTTT
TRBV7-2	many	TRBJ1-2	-	CASSQETGTIYGYTF	TGTGCCAGCAGCCAAGAAACCGGGACAATCTATGGCTACACCTTC
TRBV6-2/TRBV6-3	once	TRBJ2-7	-	CASIGPRHEQYF	TGTGCCAGCATCGGGCCCCGCCACGAGCAGTACTTC
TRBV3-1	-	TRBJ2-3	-	CASSQGHQDTQYF	TGTGCCAGCAGCCAGGGACATCAGGATACGCAGTATTTT
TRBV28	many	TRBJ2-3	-	CASSFGQLTDTQYF	TGTGCCAGCAGTTTTGGACAGCTAACAGATACGCAGTATTTT
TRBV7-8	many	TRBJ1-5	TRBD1	CASSLASGGGPHQPQHF	TGTGCCAGCAGCTTAGCGTCAGGGGGAGGCCCCCATCAGCCCCAGCATTTT
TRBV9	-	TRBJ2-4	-	CASSPEGGRVLAKNIQYF	TGTGCCAGCAGCCCAGAGGGGGGGCGGGTACTAGCCAAAAACATTCAGTACTTC
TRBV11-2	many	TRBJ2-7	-	CASSPRDLAYEQYF	TGTGCCAGCAGCCCCCGGGACCTAGCCTACGAGCAGTACTTC
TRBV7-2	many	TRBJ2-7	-	CASSLAQATSYEQYF	TGTGCCAGCAGCTTAGCGCAGGCTACCTCCTACGAGCAGTACTTC
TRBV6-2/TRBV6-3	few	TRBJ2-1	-	CASRPREDEQFF	TGTGCCAGCAGACCTAGGGAGGATGAGCAGTTCTTC
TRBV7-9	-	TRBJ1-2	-	CASSTRTTGQHNYGYTF	TGTGCCAGCAGCACCCGCACTACAGGACAGCATAACTATGGCTACACCTTC
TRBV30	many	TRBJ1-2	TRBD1	CAWSAGDSNYGYTF	TGTGCCTGGAGTGCGGGGGACAGTAACTATGGCTACACCTTC
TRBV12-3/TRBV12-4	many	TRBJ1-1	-	CASSFYLGHPTEAFF	TGTGCCAGCAGTTTTTATTTAGGACACCCCACTGAAGCTTTCTTT
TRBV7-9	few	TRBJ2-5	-	CASIMGEYQETQYF	TGTGCCAGCATCATGGGAGAGTACCAAGAGACCCAGTACTTC
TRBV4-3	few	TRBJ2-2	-	CASSQDIIPGELFF	TGCGCCAGCAGCCAAGATATCATCCCCGGGGAGCTGTTTTTT
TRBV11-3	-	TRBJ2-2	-	CASSLGSVGTRTGELFF	TGTGCCAGCAGCTTAGGGTCTGTTGGGACAAGAACCGGGGAGCTGTTTTTT
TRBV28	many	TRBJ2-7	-	CASSSIWYEQYF	TGTGCCAGCAGTTCAATTTGGTACGAGCAGTACTTC
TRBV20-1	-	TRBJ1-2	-	CSAQAYGYTF	TGCAGTGCCCAGGCATATGGCTACACCTTC
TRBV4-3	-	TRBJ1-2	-	CASSQDPRVGGYTF	TGCGCCAGCAGCCAAGATCCTCGGGTCGGGGGCTACACCTTC
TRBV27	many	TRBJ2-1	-	CASSLSWGNYNEQFF	TGTGCCAGCAGTTTATCTTGGGGGAACTACAATGAGCAGTTCTTC
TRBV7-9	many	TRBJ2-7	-	CASSPTGLAHYEQYF	TGTGCCAGCAGTCCTACAGGGCTAGCCCACTACGAGCAGTACTTC
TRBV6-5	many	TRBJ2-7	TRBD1	CASSYPDRVTYEQYF	TGTGCCAGCAGTTACCCGGACAGGGTAACCTACGAGCAGTACTTC